Following are 14 T cell receptor beta chains from one sample sequenced in a study of cytomegalovirus exposure and HLA in healthy donors. Clones were read by immunoSEQ multiplex PCR, and TCRdb kept only the in-frame ones, dropping some. The sample gives some 110,000 clones, about 87% of which show up once; approximately 2% is in the top ten. The specimen sequenced was PBMCs. The receptors derive from a man younger than 35 in good health and CMV-seronegative.

The chain combines TRBV14 with TRBJ2-3; tentative D call: TRBD1 (5 bases). This CDR3 has 18 residues. The V gene's germline CDR1 is SGHDN and CDR2 FVKESK. The V and J ends lost 0 bases and 7 bases respectively, with 23 bases between them. The chain's CDR3 is CASSQERYRSTIRNTQYF. CDR3 sequence (DNA): TGTGCCAGCAGCCAAGAACGGTACAGGAGTACAATTCGAAATACGCAGTATTTT.

The J gene is TRBJ2-7, the V gene TRBV6-5; TRBD1 agrees at 11 bases. J lost 3 bases, V lost 5 bases, and 3 bases had no gene match. In germline, CDR1 is MNHEY, CDR2 SVGAGI. CDR3 length equals 14 residues. CDR3 amino acids: CASSTGQGGYEQYF. The DNA of the CDR3 is TGTGCCAGCAGTACGGGACAGGGGGGCTACGAGCAGTACTTC.

The chain recombines TRBV28 with TRBJ1-6, with 7 bases aligning to TRBD1. The CDR3 length is 15 residues. The ends lost 5 bases at V and 5 bases at J; junction bases unmatched: 6. The germline V gene encodes CDR1 MDHEN and CDR2 SYDVKM. Written as DNA, the CDR3 is TGTGCCAGCAGTGAAGACAGGGAGCATAATTCACCCCTCCACTTT. Protein sequence: CASSEDREHNSPLHF.

The chain employs TRBV2 and TRBJ2-1; TRBD2 agrees at 10 bases. The CDR3 covers 17 residues. V was pared by 0 bases and J by 1 base, with 3 bases of the junction left unmatched. The germline V gene encodes CDR1 SNHLY and CDR2 FYNNEI. The CDR3, as DNA: TGTGCCAGCAGTGAAGCGTGGACTAGCGGTTCCTACAATGAGCAGTTCTTC. Its protein is CASSEAWTSGSYNEQFF. Looking up the rest from reference TRBV2 and TRBJ2-1 gives the full variable domain: EPEVTQTPSHQVTQMGQEVILRCVPISNHLYFYWYRQILGQKVEFLVSFYNNEISEKSEIFDDQFSVERPDGSNFTLKIRSTKLEDSAMYFCASSEAWTSGSYNEQFFGPGTRLTVL.

The sample holds many counts of this clone. The chain combines TRBV4-3 with TRBJ2-1; TRBD2 might be the D (6 bases). The CDR3 runs to 17 residues. The germline V gene encodes CDR1 LGHNA and CDR2 YSLEER. The V and J ends lost 0 bases and 4 bases respectively, with 16 bases between them. CDR3 DNA sequence: TGCGCCAGCAGCCAAGAAGTCTTAGGCGGGGTTTACAATGAGCAGTTCTTC. The encoded protein is CASSQEVLGGVYNEQFF.

J is TRBJ1-4 and V is TRBV11-3; possibly TRBD1 for D (6 bases). V lost 3 bases and J 8 bases, leaving 13 bases between the germline ends. The germline V gene encodes CDR1 SGHNT and CDR2 YENEEA. This CDR3 spans 14 amino acids. The CDR3 region is CASSFGGLGEKLFF. CDR3 in DNA: TGTGCCAGCAGCTTCGGGGGGCTGGGGGAAAAACTGTTTTTT.

The gene calls are TRBV10-3 and TRBJ2-1; TRBD1 agrees at 8 bases. Germline CDR1 is ENHRY and CDR2 is SYGVKD. Trimming removed 4 bases from V and 0 bases from J; junction bases left unmatched: 8. The CDR3 totals 17 residues. This chain's CDR3 is CAISGYRGDDSYNEQFF. In DNA, the CDR3 is TGTGCCATCAGTGGTTACAGGGGGGATGACTCCTACAATGAGCAGTTCTTC.

V and J are TRBV5-4 and TRBJ2-3; tentatively, D is TRBD2 (5 bases). Germline V gives CDR1 SGHNT, CDR2 YYREEE (reference sequence). Trimming took 0 bases from V and 4 from J, leaving 12 bases between them. CDR3 length equals 15 residues. This CDR3 reads CASSLDRGRADTQYF. DNA of the CDR3: TGTGCCAGCAGCTTGGATAGAGGGAGAGCAGATACGCAGTATTTT.

J is TRBJ2-7 and V is TRBV15; TRBD2 aligns across 10 bases. The CDR3 runs 18 residues. The germline V gene encodes CDR1 LNHNV and CDR2 YYDKDF (reference sequence). Unmatched junction bases numbered 13, after V lost 1 base and J lost 4 bases. CDR3 nucleotide sequence: TGTGCCACCAGCAGAGTGGGCATGGCTAGCGGGAGCCTGTACGAGCAGTACTTC. Its protein is CATSRVGMASGSLYEQYF. The complete variable domain, with remaining parts taken from reference TRBV15 and TRBJ2-7, reads DAMVIQNPRYQVTQFGKPVTLSCSQTLNHNVMYWYQQKSSQAPKLLFHYYDKDFNNEADTPDNFQSRRPNTSFCFLDIRSPGLGDTAMYLCATSRVGMASGSLYEQYFGPGTRLTVT.

This chain links TRBV18 with TRBJ2-2; maybe TRBD2 (6 bases). Trimming took 2 bases from V and 4 from J, leaving 11 bases between them. Germline V lookup: CDR1 KGHSH, CDR2 LQKENI. The CDR3 spans 15 residues. The DNA of the CDR3 is TGTGCCAGCTCACCATTGGTGCGGGGCACCGGGGAGCTGTTTTTT. It translates to CASSPLVRGTGELFF.

V usage is TRBV28 and J usage is TRBJ2-7; TRBD2 matches at 8 bases. Germline CDR1 is MDHEN and CDR2 is SYDVKM. V lost 1 base, J lost 4 bases, and 6 bases stayed unmatched. The CDR3 extends over 15 amino acids. The CDR3 DNA sequence: TGTGCCAGCAGTTTATCGACCGGGGGGGCTTACGAGCAGTACTTC. Its translation: CASSLSTGGAYEQYF.

The V gene is TRBV28, the J gene TRBJ2-1; 9 nucleotides align to TRBD2. J gave up 3 bases and V 7 bases, and 4 bases lay outside the gene matches. The CDR3 is 14 amino acids. Germline CDR1 MDHEN, CDR2 SYDVKM. The CDR3 DNA reads as TGTGCCAGCAAGCTAGCGGGGAACTACAATGAGCAGTTCTTC. Amino acids: CASKLAGNYNEQFF.

The V gene is TRBV4-2, the J gene TRBJ2-7, with 7 bases identical to TRBD2. Germline CDR1 LGHNA, CDR2 YNFKEQ. The CDR3 sequence is 15 residues long. The junction had 5 bases not matched to a gene; V was cut back by 1 base and J by 2 bases. CDR3 in DNA: TGTGCCAGCAGCCAAGTAAGCGGGGAGACCTACGAGCAGTACTTC. This gives the protein CASSQVSGETYEQYF.

The chain joins TRBV11-2 to TRBJ2-1, with 13 positions matching TRBD2. Germline CDR1 and CDR2: SGHAT and FQNNGV. This CDR3 comprises 17 residues. V gave up 5 bases and J gave up 2 bases; unmatched junction bases: 6. The CDR3 protein is CASSTGTSGTTYNEQFF. The CDR3 DNA reads TGTGCCAGCAGCACCGGGACTAGCGGGACCACCTACAATGAGCAGTTCTTC.